This T cell receptor (beta chain) was recorded in a study of beta chain features in type 1 diabetes. The CDR3 totals 11 residues. Germline trimming cut 6 bases from V and 6 bases from J; bases unmatched to any gene: 5. Germline assignment: CDR1 SQVTM and CDR2 ANQGSEA. Whole-study results and caveats: TCRB CDR3s from Type 1 diabetes patients were moderately but significantly shorter in all four CD4+ subsets.

This clone turned up a few times. The target antigen is unknown. The isolated RNA, all of it, was reverse transcribed, so expressed TCRB transcripts were what got sequenced. Clones were read by immunoSEQ multiplex PCR, and TCRdb kept only the in-frame ones, dropping some. Of more than 200,000 clones in the sample, roughly 17% were seen once. The sequence was collected from a man younger than 40 with type 1 diabetes. V is TRBV29-1 and J is TRBJ2-7, with 7 bases fitting TRBD2. Sample: naive CD4+ T cells from blood. The chain's CDR3 is CSVRLASEQYF. CDR3 nucleotide sequence: TGCAGCGTACGACTAGCTTCCGAGCAGTACTTC.